The next 11 T cell receptor beta chains were all read from a single sample in a study of blood T cell repertoires in COVID-19. TCRdb keeps only in-frame clones here, not all; method: immunoSEQ multiplex PCR. The sample contains 91,000 or so clones, 82% of which appear only once. Sequencing input: peripheral blood. The receptors shown here come from a man in his forties or fifties with active or convalescent COVID-19.

The gene calls are TRBV29-1 and TRBJ1-2; TRBD1 matches at 7 bases. Per germline, CDR1 SQVTM and CDR2 ANQGSEA. The CDR3 sequence is 13 residues long. V lost 3 bases to trimming and J lost 2 bases; unmatched junction nucleotides: 3. The CDR3 coding sequence is TGCAGCGTTGAGGGGACAGTAAACTATGGCTACACCTTC. This gives the protein CSVEGTVNYGYTF.

This clone has more than one count but fewer than ten. The gene calls are TRBV28 and TRBJ2-1, with D possibly TRBD2 on 7 matching bases. This CDR3 spans 13 amino acids. The germline V gene has CDR1 MDHEN and CDR2 SYDVKM. V lost 7 bases, J lost 5 bases, and 12 bases lay in between. The CDR3 sequence: CASTRGANNEQFF. CDR3 bases: TGTGCCAGCACACGGGGGGCTAACAATGAGCAGTTCTTC.

V usage is TRBV18 and J usage is TRBJ2-5, with TRBD2 matching over 8 bases. V shed 3 bases, J shed 5 bases, and the junction held 8 bases outside the gene matches. This CDR3 comprises 15 residues. The germline V gene encodes CDR1 KGHSH and CDR2 LQKENI. This chain's CDR3 is CASSPAGGQFETQYF. The CDR3 region has the DNA TGTGCCAGCTCACCTGCGGGGGGCCAGTTTGAGACCCAGTACTTC.

V gene TRBV28 combines with J gene TRBJ1-1; no definite D call. V was clipped by 1 base and J by 2 bases, with 8 bases between them. The CDR3 totals 14 residues. The V gene's germline CDR1 is MDHEN and CDR2 SYDVKM. In DNA form, the CDR3 reads TGTGCCAGCAGTTTATTTTCGGGAAACACTGAAGCTTTCTTT. Encoded protein: CASSLFSGNTEAFF.

The CDR3 sequence: CASTLSVVNTEAFF. CDR3 sequence (DNA): TGTGCCAGCACCCTTAGTGTGGTGAACACTGAAGCTTTCTTT. J is TRBJ1-1 and V is TRBV11-2; D unresolved. The CDR3 runs 14 residues. Germline V gene lookup returns CDR1 SGHAT and CDR2 FQNNGV. The germline V and J ends were trimmed by 7 bases and 0 bases, with 12 bases remaining between them. Using reference TRBV11-2 and TRBJ1-1 for the parts outside the CDR3, the full variable domain is EAGVAQSPRYKIIEKRQSVAFWCNPISGHATLYWYQQILGQGPKLLIQFQNNGVVDDSQLPKDRFSAERLKGVDSTLKIQPAKLEDSAVYLCASTLSVVNTEAFFGQGTRLTVV.

V usage is TRBV11-2 and J usage is TRBJ2-2, with 7 bases identical to TRBD1. The CDR3 extends over 16 amino acids. V gave up 5 bases and J gave up 0 bases; unmatched junction bases: 6. Germline loops: CDR1 SGHAT, CDR2 FQNNGV. CDR3 sequence reads: CASSTGTAPNTGELFF. Here the CDR3 DNA reads TGTGCCAGCAGCACTGGGACAGCCCCGAACACCGGGGAGCTGTTTTTT.

V gene TRBV19 combines with J gene TRBJ1-4; 9 bases are shared with TRBD1. This CDR3 is built from 16 residues. V was clipped by 6 bases and J by 5 bases; unmatched bases: 10. Per the germline V gene, CDR1 is LNHDA and CDR2 is SQIVND (reference sequence). CDR3 sequence (DNA): TGTGCCAGTAGCATCCGGGCGGGGACAGGGAATGAAAAACTGTTTTTT. Translating gives CASSIRAGTGNEKLFF.

J is TRBJ1-2 and V is TRBV25-1; D possibly corresponds to TRBD1 (5 bases). Germline V gene sequence: CDR1 MGHDK, CDR2 SYGVNS. The V end was cut by 1 base, the J end by 3 bases, with 15 bases between. The CDR3 length is 16 residues. This chain's CDR3 is CASSESTVEGYYGYTF. In nucleotides, the CDR3 is TGTGCCAGCAGTGAATCGACAGTGGAAGGATACTATGGCTACACCTTC.

The V and J genes are TRBV18 and TRBJ2-7; 12 nucleotides align to TRBD1. The CDR3 is made up of 15 amino acids. The V gene's germline CDR1 is KGHSH and CDR2 LQKENI. The V and J ends lost 5 bases and 7 bases, in that order; junction bases with no gene match: 9. The CDR3 reads CASSSRDRGQNEQYF. As DNA, the CDR3 is TGTGCCAGCTCATCCCGGGACAGGGGGCAGAATGAGCAGTACTTC. The variable domain in full, with the rest retrieved from reference TRBV18 and TRBJ2-7, is NAGVMQNPRHLVRRRGQEARLRCSPMKGHSHVYWYRQLPEEGLKFMVYLQKENIIDESGMPKERFSAEFPKEGPSILRIQQVVRGDSAAYFCASSSRDRGQNEQYFGPGTRLTVT.

The rearrangement links TRBV18 to TRBJ2-3, with TRBD2 matching over 7 bases. J gave up 4 bases and V 3 bases, and 13 bases lay outside the gene matches. The CDR3 length is 17 residues. Per the germline V gene, CDR1 is KGHSH and CDR2 is LQKENI. CDR3 coding DNA: TGTGCCAGCTCACCTCAAAGGCAGGCTAGCGGATCAGATACGCAGTATTTT. Translating it yields CASSPQRQASGSDTQYF.

CDR3 nucleotide sequence: TGTGCCAGCTCACGGGGACAGGTAACGGACGAGCAGTACTTC. It encodes CASSRGQVTDEQYF. The genes are TRBV18 and TRBJ2-7; 8 bases agree with TRBD1. V was pared by 4 bases and J by 5 bases, with 7 bases of the junction left unmatched. The germline gives CDR1 KGHSH, CDR2 LQKENI. The length of the CDR3 is 14 residues.